The rows below give T cell receptor beta chains drawn from one sample of a study of vaccination and CD4 T cells after COVID-19. TCRdb redid the calling of the PCR reads with MiXCR, one entry per CDR3 protein. The sample holds roughly 16,000 distinct CDR3 sequences; around two fifths are singletons and the top ten take approximately 7%. For these receptors, no antigen is known. Here the sequenced sample was CD4+ T cells from blood, cultured in vitro, taken after SARS-CoV-2 vaccination. These receptors were collected from a human donor who had recovered from COVID-19. Each CDR3 is given with its conserved first and last residue. Fields, in order: clone size, D gene, J gene, V gene, CDR3 protein, CDR3 DNA. D genes are given only for firm matches. Only part of the rows carry a size: once, few, many, or a class if the clone is expanded.

- | - | TRBJ1-2 | TRBV30 | CAWSAPLRNYGYTF | TGTGCCTGGAGTGCCCCGTTAAGGAACTATGGCTACACCTTC
few | - | TRBJ2-3 | TRBV7-3 | CASSLGLGTRSTDTQYF | TGTGCCAGCAGCTTAGGGCTGGGGACACGCAGCACAGATACGCAGTATTTT
few | - | TRBJ2-2 | TRBV7-2 | CASSLRGRTGELFF | TGTGCCAGCAGCTTAAGGGGAAGGACCGGGGAGCTGTTTTTT
- | - | TRBJ1-6 | TRBV6-1 | CASSEGAAGGSPLHF | TGTGCCAGCAGTGAAGGTGCCGCTGGAGGTTCACCCCTCCACTTT
- | - | TRBJ1-3 | TRBV7-9 | CASSPAGHRSRAGNTIYF | TGTGCCAGCAGCCCGGCGGGACACAGAAGTCGCGCGGGAAACACCATATATTTT
- | - | TRBJ2-1 | TRBV5-1 | CASSYGGRDRKEQFF | TGCGCCAGCAGTTATGGAGGGCGGGACCGCAAGGAGCAGTTCTTC
- | TRBD2 | TRBJ2-3 | TRBV20-1 | CSARDLASGRSDTQYF | TGCAGTGCTAGAGATCTCGCTAGCGGGAGAAGTGATACGCAGTATTTT
few | - | TRBJ2-5 | TRBV6-2/TRBV6-3 | CASSSNSLRETQYF | TGTGCCAGCAGTTCTAACAGTCTACGAGAGACCCAGTACTTC
- | - | TRBJ2-7 | TRBV20-1 | CSAREGGRERYEQYF | TGCAGTGCTAGAGAGGGGGGTCGGGAGCGGTACGAGCAGTACTTC
- | TRBD2 | TRBJ2-1 | TRBV20-1 | CSARTGTSGPNEQFF | TGCAGTGCTCGGACCGGGACTAGCGGCCCCAATGAGCAGTTCTTC
medium-sized | - | TRBJ2-4 | TRBV7-2 | CASSLDLTLAKNIQYF | TGTGCCAGCAGCTTGGATTTAACACTAGCCAAAAACATTCAGTACTTC
- | - | TRBJ2-1 | TRBV5-4 | CASSFTSNEQFF | TGTGCCAGCAGCTTTACTTCCAATGAGCAGTTCTTC